The 12 T cell receptor beta chains below were found in one sample sequenced in a study of blood T cell repertoires in COVID-19. Sequencing was performed with immunoSEQ multiplex PCR; in TCRdb, only in-frame clones are kept and a portion is missing. The data hold about 70,000 clones, with roughly four fifths observed a single time. Sequencing was performed on peripheral blood. All receptors come from a woman of 80 years or more with acute or convalescent COVID-19.

The chain carries TRBV6-5 and TRBJ2-7; TRBD2 might be the D (5 bases). The CDR3 is 15 residues long. From germline, CDR1 is MNHEY and CDR2 SVGAGI. V was shortened by 5 bases and J by 2 bases, with 16 bases between the two germline ends. CDR3 sequence (DNA): TGTGCCAGCAGTACTAGAACGCCCGGGGCCTACGAGCAGTACTTC. Translating it yields CASSTRTPGAYEQYF.

The chain links TRBV18 to TRBJ1-1, with 7 bases that match TRBD1. From germline, CDR1 is KGHSH and CDR2 LQKENI. The junction had 7 bases not matched to a gene; V was cut back by 3 bases and J by 0 bases. The CDR3 runs to 16 residues. In DNA form, the CDR3 reads TGTGCCAGCTCACCCCCGGGACAGCCCATGAACACTGAAGCTTTCTTT. It is translated as CASSPPGQPMNTEAFF.

The chain links TRBV5-1 to TRBJ2-5; 9 bases agree with TRBD2. Germline CDR1 reads SGHRS; CDR2 reads YFSETQ. Losses at the gene ends were 0 bases for V and 0 bases for J; bases not matched to a gene: 3. This CDR3 comprises 16 residues. The CDR3 DNA reads TGCGCCAGCAGCTTGGTCCGGACTAGCGACCAAGAGACCCAGTACTTC. This codes for CASSLVRTSDQETQYF. Variable domain in full (rest from reference TRBV5-1 and TRBJ2-5): KAGVTQTPRYLIKTRGQQVTLSCSPISGHRSVSWYQQTPGQGLQFLFEYFSETQRNKGNFPGRFSGRQFSNSRSEMNVSTLELGDSALYLCASSLVRTSDQETQYFGPGTRLLVL.

V gene TRBV6-4 combines with J gene TRBJ2-5; TRBD1 matches at 10 bases. CDR3 length: 16 amino acids. J gave up 3 bases and V 1 base, and 5 bases lay outside the gene matches. In germline, CDR1 is MRHNA, CDR2 SNTAGT. The DNA of the CDR3 is TGTGCCAGCAGTGACTTGACCGGGACAGGGGAAGAGACCCAGTACTTC. The encoded protein is CASSDLTGTGEETQYF.

With respect to this clone: The junction differs from germline at one of its ends, possibly a read error. J is TRBJ2-7 and V is TRBV19; weak D call: TRBD2 (7 bases). This CDR3 spans 15 amino acids. The germline CDR1 and CDR2 sequences are LNHDA and SQIVND (reference sequence). The CDR3 DNA reads as TGTGCCTGTAGCCGGGGGCCGGGGGGAACCTACGAGCAGTACTTC. It codes for CACSRGPGGTYEQYF.

This clone came up a few times. This chain links TRBV27 with TRBJ2-1, with no clear D. V lost 5 bases and J lost 0, with 11 bases in between. The CDR3 extends over 15 amino acids. In germline, CDR1 is MNHEY, CDR2 SMNVEV (reference sequence). CDR3 loop: CASSMAVGSYNEQFF. Written as DNA, the CDR3 is TGTGCCAGCAGTATGGCGGTGGGCTCCTACAATGAGCAGTTCTTC.

J is TRBJ2-3 and V is TRBV5-4; TRBD2 matches at 10 bases. The junction had 5 bases not matched to a gene; V was cut back by 4 bases and J by 0 bases. CDR1 is SGHNT and CDR2 is YYREEE in the germline V gene (reference sequence). The CDR3 has 16 amino acids. The CDR3 protein is CASSGLAGASTDTQYF. Here the CDR3 DNA reads TGTGCCAGCAGCGGGCTAGCGGGGGCCAGCACAGATACGCAGTATTTT.

The rearrangement links TRBV11-2 to TRBJ2-3, with D tentatively TRBD2 (5 bases). The CDR3 runs 14 residues. Trimming removed 4 bases from V and 2 bases from J, with 10 bases in between. Germline CDR1 is SGHAT and CDR2 is FQNNGV. In DNA, the CDR3 is TGTGCCAGCAGCTGGGAGACTTACACAGATACGCAGTATTTT. It encodes CASSWETYTDTQYF. Filled out from reference TRBV11-2 and TRBJ2-3, the complete variable domain reads EAGVAQSPRYKIIEKRQSVAFWCNPISGHATLYWYQQILGQGPKLLIQFQNNGVVDDSQLPKDRFSAERLKGVDSTLKIQPAKLEDSAVYLCASSWETYTDTQYFGPGTRLTVL.

This clone was recorded only once. The V and J genes are TRBV5-1 and TRBJ2-3, with 7 bases identical to TRBD2. The CDR3 totals 16 residues. Germline CDR1 SGHRS, CDR2 YFSETQ. Trimming cost V 4 bases and J 0 bases; bases outside gene matches: 8. In nucleotides, the CDR3 is TGCGCCAGCAGCCCTGGACTAGTGGGTAGCACAGATACGCAGTATTTT. It is translated as CASSPGLVGSTDTQYF.

J is TRBJ1-2 and V is TRBV7-2; D possibly corresponds to TRBD1 (6 bases). Germline CDR1 reads SGHTA; CDR2 reads FQGNSA. The germline V and J ends were trimmed by 1 base and 6 bases, with 9 bases remaining between them. This CDR3 contains 13 residues. CDR3 in DNA: TGTGCCAGCAGCTTAGTACAGGGAAATGGCTACACCTTC. Protein: CASSLVQGNGYTF.

The chain is built from TRBV19 and TRBJ2-2, with D possibly TRBD2 on 6 matching bases. This CDR3 comprises 13 residues. Deletions cut 11 bases from V and 2 bases from J, with 12 bases between. CDR1 is LNHDA, CDR2 SQIVND, per germline (reference sequence). CDR3 coding DNA: TGTGCCGGGCGGAGGGGTAACACCGGGGAGCTGTTTTTT. Its protein product is CAGRRGNTGELFF.

The rearrangement uses TRBV10-3 and TRBJ1-1; D is perhaps TRBD1 (6 bases). The germline V gene has CDR1 ENHRY and CDR2 SYGVKD. CDR3 length equals 16 residues. Trimming removed 0 bases at V and 6 bases at J, with 17 bases between. In DNA, the CDR3 is TGTGCCATCAGTGAGTCTAGGGGCAGGGGCATCGCTGAAGCTTTCTTT. Protein: CAISESRGRGIAEAFF.